Shown below are 25 T cell receptor beta chains from a single sample sequenced in a study of graft-versus-host responses after intestinal transplantation (dated by TCRdb to about 2021). The library relied on the immunoSEQ multiplex PCR assay. TCRdb re-hosts the immuneACCESS table, in-frame sequences only. Its copies lack some clones; in the studies checked, an unresolved V gene accounts for under half of them, and the cause for the rest is not known. The sample data list roughly 50,000 clones, and around 90% of these were observed just once. The ten most abundant clones make up roughly 5.5% of the sample. The sample here was PBMCs, taken more than 650 days after intestinal transplant. The receptor set was obtained from a human patient who received an intestinal transplant, so some T cells may come from the graft donor.

CDR3 residues: CASSFGQNTEAFF. The CDR3 region has the DNA TGTGCCAGCAGCTTCGGGCAGAACACTGAAGCTTTCTTT. V usage is TRBV11-2 and J usage is TRBJ1-1; D is ambiguous. This CDR3 comprises 13 residues. The V end lost 3 bases, the J end lost 1 base, and 6 bases lay between the germline ends. The germline V gene has CDR1 SGHAT and CDR2 FQNNGV.

This clone was seen just once. This rearrangement joins TRBV7-6 to TRBJ1-1; no clear D. The CDR3 consists of 13 residues. V was cut by 4 bases and J by 5 bases, with 11 bases left in between. Germline CDR1 SGHVS, CDR2 FNYEAQ. CDR3 DNA sequence: TGTGCCAGCAGCTCGTACCGGGCAACTGAAGCTTTCTTT. Encoded protein: CASSSYRATEAFF.

The V call is TRBV4-1, the J call TRBJ1-2; D unresolved. Germline assignment: CDR1 MGHRA and CDR2 YSYEKL. The ends were cut back, 1 base at V and 8 bases at J, with 11 bases in the middle. The CDR3 extends over 13 amino acids. The CDR3 spells CASSQGIDKGYTF. Written as DNA, the CDR3 is TGCGCCAGCAGCCAAGGGATCGACAAAGGCTACACCTTC.

The chain has TRBV25-1 and TRBJ2-5, with D perhaps assigned TRBD1 or TRBD2 (6 bases each). Trimming left V 6 bases short and J 2 bases short, with 16 bases between. The germline gives CDR1 MGHDK, CDR2 SYGVNS. This CDR3 is 15 amino acids long. The CDR3 region is CASRNSGGLQETQYF. As DNA, the CDR3 is TGTGCCAGCAGAAACAGTGGGGGGCTGCAAGAGACCCAGTACTTC.

This clone was seen more than once but under ten times. The chain recombines TRBV7-8 with TRBJ1-5; D may be TRBD1 (5 bases). Per germline, CDR1 SGHVS and CDR2 FQNEAQ. The CDR3 contains 18 residues. Between the trimmed V and J ends, which lost 2 bases and 2 bases, there was a span of 19 bases. The CDR3 bases are TGTGCCAGCAGCTTAACTGTCGGGGCCCCGCTTGGCAATCAGCCCCAGCATTTT. Protein sequence: CASSLTVGAPLGNQPQHF.

The chain carries TRBV29-1 and TRBJ2-5; D is unresolved. V shed 3 bases and J shed 2 bases, with 13 bases lying between them. CDR1 is SQVTM and CDR2 is ANQGSEA in the germline V gene. The CDR3 contains 14 residues. The CDR3 region is CSVDPRTDQETQYF. CDR3 coding DNA: TGCAGCGTTGATCCCCGGACCGATCAAGAGACCCAGTACTTC.

V usage is TRBV6-5 and J usage is TRBJ2-6; D gene unclear. Germline CDR1 is MNHEY and CDR2 is SVGAGI. V was shortened by 4 bases and J by 0 bases, with 7 bases between the two germline ends. The CDR3 totals 15 residues. The CDR3 bases are TGTGCCAGCAGTTCCCCAAACTCTGGGGCCAACGTCCTGACTTTC. It translates to CASSSPNSGANVLTF.

This rearrangement joins TRBV5-1 to TRBJ2-1, with 9 positions matching TRBD1. Germline CDR1 reads SGHRS; CDR2 reads YFSETQ. The CDR3 has 16 amino acids. Trimming at V came to 0 bases and at J to 6 bases, leaving 7 bases not matched to a gene. The CDR3: CASSLAGTGSSNEQFF. In nucleotides, the CDR3 is TGCGCCAGCAGCTTGGCTGGGACAGGGTCTAGCAATGAGCAGTTCTTC.

The chain uses TRBV4-2 and TRBJ2-1; maybe TRBD2 (6 bases). Germline V lookup: CDR1 LGHNA, CDR2 YNFKEQ. This CDR3 is 12 amino acids long. The germline V and J ends were trimmed by 4 bases and 7 bases, with 8 bases remaining between them. The CDR3 DNA sequence: TGTGCCAGCAGCCGGGAGGAAAATGAGCAGTTCTTC. Protein product: CASSREENEQFF.

Note on this clone: An end of the junction differs from the germline gene, which may be a read error. The rearrangement joins TRBV10-1 to TRBJ2-5, with D hard to call. The CDR3 has 11 residues. Per germline, CDR1 WNHNN and CDR2 SYGVQD (reference sequence). The CDR3 sequence is CANSNGETQYF. CDR3 nucleotide sequence: TGCGCCAACAGTAATGGAGAGACCCAGTACTTC.

This clone was recorded only once. V is TRBV4-1 and J is TRBJ1-5, with D possibly matching TRBD1 (6 bases). The CDR3 spans 17 residues. V lost 2 bases, J lost 1 base, and 15 bases lay in between. Germline CDR1 is MGHRA and CDR2 is YSYEKL. The CDR3 is CASSQIRQGPSNQPQHF. The DNA of the CDR3 is TGCGCCAGCAGCCAAATTAGGCAGGGGCCGAGCAATCAGCCCCAGCATTTT.

The genes are TRBV27 and TRBJ1-6; weak D call: TRBD1 (5 bases). Trimming took 3 bases from V and 7 from J, leaving 10 bases between them. The germline V gene encodes CDR1 MNHEY and CDR2 SMNVEV (reference sequence). CDR3 size: 14 residues. CDR3 sequence: CASSLQGLNSPLHF. Here the CDR3 DNA reads TGTGCCAGCAGTTTGCAGGGACTGAATTCACCCCTCCACTTT.

V is TRBV5-6 and J is TRBJ2-3; 8 bases map to TRBD2. Looked up from germline, CDR1 is SGHDT and CDR2 is YYEEEE. This CDR3 is 15 amino acids long. Trimming at V came to 4 bases and at J to 6 bases, leaving 10 bases not matched to a gene. In nucleotides, the CDR3 is TGTGCCAGCAGCGCTGTGCCGGGGGGGCTGGATACGCAGTATTTT. Encoded protein: CASSAVPGGLDTQYF.

The chain joins TRBV9 to TRBJ2-3; 15 positions match TRBD2. Germline-derived CDR1 and CDR2 are SGDLS and YYNGEE. The CDR3 consists of 19 residues. V lost 0 bases, J lost 5 bases, and 10 bases stayed unmatched. The CDR3 loop is CASSVAIGLAGGPEDTQYF. CDR3 nucleotides: TGTGCCAGCAGCGTAGCTATTGGACTAGCGGGGGGGCCGGAAGATACGCAGTATTTT.

This clone was observed once. As DNA, the CDR3 is TGTGCCAGCAGTGGGGGGAGGAGCTCCTACAATGAGCAGTTCTTC. Its protein product is CASSGGRSSYNEQFF. This chain uses TRBV6-1 with TRBJ2-1, with D possibly being TRBD2 (6 bases). CDR3 length: 15 residues. Trimming cost V 4 bases and J 0 bases, with 10 bases left between them. The V gene's germline CDR1 is MNHNS and CDR2 SASEGT.

This clone was recorded once. This chain connects TRBV6-1 to TRBJ2-1; D is ambiguous. Germline V lookup: CDR1 MNHNS, CDR2 SASEGT. The CDR3 has 10 amino acids. Deletions cut 6 bases from V and 6 bases from J, with 3 bases between. The CDR3 loop is CASSVNEQFF. The CDR3 DNA sequence: TGTGCCAGCAGCGTCAATGAGCAGTTCTTC.

V is TRBV11-3 and J is TRBJ1-1; TRBD1 is a possible D gene (5 bases). V gave up 5 bases and J gave up 5 bases, with 12 bases separating them. The CDR3 is 13 residues long. Looked up from germline, CDR1 is SGHNT and CDR2 is YENEEA. The CDR3 here is CASSGPGRTEAFF. The CDR3, as DNA: TGTGCCAGCAGCGGTCCAGGGAGGACTGAAGCTTTCTTT.

The V call is TRBV2, the J call TRBJ2-3; D gene uncertain. CDR3 length: 12 residues. V gave up 6 bases and J gave up 10 bases, with 14 bases separating them. The germline CDR1 and CDR2 sequences are SNHLY and FYNNEI. CDR3 residues: CASSQISRAQYF. The DNA of the CDR3 is TGTGCCAGCAGCCAAATCTCTCGGGCGCAGTATTTT.

J is TRBJ1-4 and V is TRBV30, with 11 bases fitting TRBD1. Germline V CDR1 and CDR2: GTSNPN, SVGIG (reference sequence). The CDR3 covers 15 residues. With 5 bases clipped from V and 7 bases from J, the junction kept 9 bases outside the gene matches. The CDR3 DNA is TGTGCCTGGGATCCTGGACAGGGGGCGCGTGAAAAACTGTTTTTT. This encodes CAWDPGQGAREKLFF.

As to this clone: Its ends do not fully match the called genes, so a read error is possible. This sequence joins TRBV7-3 and TRBJ1-2, with 7 bases matching TRBD1. Germline V gene lookup returns CDR1 SGHTA and CDR2 FQGTGA. The CDR3 sequence is 14 residues long. Written as DNA, the CDR3 is TGTGCCAGCAACTTAATGTCGACAGGGAGAGGCTACACCTTC. This encodes CASNLMSTGRGYTF.

The chain combines TRBV6-5 with TRBJ1-5; possible D gene TRBD1, 6 bases. The CDR3 contains 13 residues. Germline assignment: CDR1 MNHEY and CDR2 SVGAGI. Trimming removed 5 bases from V and 2 bases from J, with 7 bases in between. The CDR3, as DNA: TGTGCCAGCAGTCCAGGGGGCAATCAGCCCCAGCATTTT. Its protein is CASSPGGNQPQHF.

Comments on this clone: Different DNA sequences within this sample yield the same CDR3. V and J are TRBV19 and TRBJ1-1; D is unresolved. CDR3 length: 13 residues. Germline V CDR1 and CDR2: LNHDA, SQIVND (reference sequence). The V end was cut by 3 bases, the J end by 5 bases, with 10 bases between. For the CDR3, the DNA is TGTGCCAGTAGTATCGGTCTCGGGACTGAAGCTTTCTTT. It specifies CASSIGLGTEAFF.

The chain couples TRBV7-6 to TRBJ2-5, with D unresolved. Germline values: CDR1 SGHVS, CDR2 FNYEAQ. Trimming stripped 3 bases from V and 2 bases from J, with 16 bases between. The CDR3 is 16 amino acids. As DNA, the CDR3 is TGTGCCAGCAGCTTTGATCCCAACGTCGTACAAGAGACCCAGTACTTC. Its protein product is CASSFDPNVVQETQYF. The entire variable domain, with the rest obtained from reference TRBV7-6 and TRBJ2-5, is as follows: GAGVSQSPRYKVTKRGQDVALRCDPISGHVSLYWYRQALGQGPEFLTYFNYEAQQDKSGLPNDRFSAERPEGSISTLTIQRTEQRDSAMYRCASSFDPNVVQETQYFGPGTRLLVL.

The chain links TRBV30 to TRBJ1-2; D may be TRBD1 (5 bases). This CDR3 spans 12 amino acids. Germline CDR1 is GTSNPN and CDR2 is SVGIG (reference sequence). The CDR3 sequence: CAGDENNYGYTF. For the CDR3, the DNA is TGTGCAGGGGATGAGAATAACTATGGCTACACCTTC.

The rearrangement joins TRBV2 to TRBJ1-2, with no clear D. The CDR3 is made up of 12 amino acids. V was clipped by 6 bases and J by 4 bases, with 9 bases between them. Germline V gene lookup returns CDR1 SNHLY and CDR2 FYNNEI. CDR3 sequence (DNA): TGTGCCAGCAGCCGTCGTGTCTATGGCTACACCTTC. Translation: CASSRRVYGYTF.